Listed below are T cell receptor beta chains from one sample, sequenced in a study. TCRdb reanalysed the RT-PCR reads using MiXCR and keeps one entry per CDR3 protein. The sample includes 650,000 to 800,000 distinct CDR3 sequences, 12% to 15% of them seen just once. Sequencing used memory CD4+ T cells from blood. All receptors come from a female donor in good health, serving as a healthy control. Each CDR3 is given with its conserved first and last residue. D genes are given only for firm matches. A row's size may be missing; if present it is once, few, many or a size class.

TRBV11-2	NA	TRBD1	TRBJ1-1	CASSRQGENTEAFF	TGTGCCAGCAGCCGACAGGGGGAGAACACTGAAGCTTTCTTT
TRBV18	many	TRBD1	TRBJ2-7	CASSPPWDSYEQYF	TGTGCCAGCTCACCACCATGGGACAGCTACGAGCAGTACTTC
TRBV4-2	NA	NA	TRBJ1-2	CASSRETGYGYTF	TGTGCCAGCAGCCGCGAGACTGGGTATGGCTACACCTTC
TRBV6-2/TRBV6-3	NA	NA	TRBJ2-2	CASRNERQSNTGELFF	TGTGCCAGCAGAAACGAGCGCCAATCGAACACCGGGGAGCTGTTTTTT
TRBV11-2	many	NA	TRBJ2-3	CASSLDMGDTQYF	TGTGCCAGCAGCTTAGATATGGGAGATACGCAGTATTTT
TRBV20-1	few	NA	TRBJ2-5	CSAKSGYQETQYF	TGCAGTGCAAAGTCGGGGTACCAAGAGACCCAGTACTTC
TRBV4-3	few	NA	TRBJ2-7	CASSQAVLRTYREAGLYYEQYF	TGCGCCAGCAGCCAGGCGGTGCTCCGAACTTACAGGGAAGCGGGCCTCTACTACGAGCAGTACTTC
TRBV10-3	NA	TRBD2	TRBJ2-1	CAISLGLGRGEQFF	TGTGCCATCAGCCTCGGACTAGGGAGGGGTGAGCAGTTCTTC
TRBV9	few	NA	TRBJ1-1	CASSGGPGVTEAFF	TGTGCCAGCAGCGGGGGGCCAGGGGTCACTGAAGCTTTCTTT
TRBV5-1	NA	TRBD1	TRBJ2-5	CASSRDSGQYQETQYF	TGCGCCAGCAGCCGAGATTCGGGACAGTACCAAGAGACCCAGTACTTC
TRBV6-5	few	TRBD1	TRBJ1-2	CASSYRDRGLRYGYTF	TGTGCCAGCAGTTACCGGGACAGGGGGCTACGGTATGGCTACACCTTC
TRBV4-3	few	TRBD2	TRBJ2-3	CASSQGIAGSTDTQYF	TGCGCCAGCAGCCAAGGTATAGCGGGGAGCACAGATACGCAGTATTTT
TRBV11-2	few	NA	TRBJ1-1	CASSLGARPTEAFF	TGTGCCAGCAGCTTAGGGGCCAGACCCACTGAAGCTTTCTTT
TRBV5-6	many	NA	TRBJ1-2	CASSIRELKGYTF	TGTGCCAGCAGCATCCGAGAGCTTAAGGGCTACACCTTC
TRBV19	few	NA	TRBJ1-5	CASNGPLNQPQHF	TGTGCCAGCAACGGACCGCTGAATCAGCCCCAGCATTTT
TRBV18	few	NA	TRBJ1-1	CASSPMGGRTEAFF	TGTGCCAGCTCACCAATGGGAGGCAGGACTGAAGCTTTCTTT
TRBV20-1	few	TRBD2	TRBJ2-3	CSARGLAGGPGTDTQYF	TGCAGTGCCCGCGGACTAGCGGGAGGGCCCGGCACAGATACGCAGTATTTT
TRBV5-5	NA	NA	TRBJ2-2	CASSLEARAGELFF	TGTGCCAGCAGCTTGGAAGCCAGGGCCGGGGAGCTGTTTTTT
TRBV20-1	many	NA	TRBJ2-1	CSARASRVANEQFF	TGCAGTGCTAGAGCTAGTAGAGTGGCCAATGAGCAGTTCTTC
TRBV20-1	NA	TRBD1	TRBJ1-1	CSASTGADRGIGNTEAFF	TGCAGTGCTAGTACCGGGGCGGACAGGGGAATCGGTAACACTGAAGCTTTCTTT
TRBV7-3	many	TRBD1	TRBJ2-2	CASSPPGQGDTGELFF	TGTGCCAGCAGCCCCCCGGGACAGGGGGACACCGGGGAGCTGTTTTTT
TRBV15	NA	NA	TRBJ1-1	CATSRDSTGAFF	TGTGCCACCAGCAGGGACAGTACGGGAGCTTTCTTT